This TCR beta chain was recorded in a study of early T cells in non-severe SARS-CoV-2 infection. For the study at large: The chains were unpaired, and the sequenced material was bulk RNA from unsorted whole blood. General observations from the study: Missing private and CD4 specificities, VDJdb matching favored anti-spike CD8 responses.

The ends lost 4 bases at V and 1 base at J; junction bases unmatched: 7. The CDR3 spans 16 residues. Researchers tagged individual cDNA molecules with unique molecular identifiers. TCRdb used MiXCR to reprocess the 5' RACE reads, holding one entry per CDR3 protein. The sample shows approximately 28,000 distinct CDR3 sequences, about 4.5% of them seen only once. The table lists this clonotype with many counts. Its antigen is currently unknown. The specimen was whole blood, collected at baseline. The chain combines TRBV12-3 or TRBV12-4 with TRBJ1-2; 9 bases match TRBD1. This TCR derives from an adult who was a healthcare worker with PCR-confirmed SARS-CoV-2 infection or an uninfected control (not recorded which). The CDR3 coding sequence is TGTGCCAGCAGTTCCGACGCGGGACAGGGTAACTATGGCTACACCTTC. The encoded protein is CASSSDAGQGNYGYTF.